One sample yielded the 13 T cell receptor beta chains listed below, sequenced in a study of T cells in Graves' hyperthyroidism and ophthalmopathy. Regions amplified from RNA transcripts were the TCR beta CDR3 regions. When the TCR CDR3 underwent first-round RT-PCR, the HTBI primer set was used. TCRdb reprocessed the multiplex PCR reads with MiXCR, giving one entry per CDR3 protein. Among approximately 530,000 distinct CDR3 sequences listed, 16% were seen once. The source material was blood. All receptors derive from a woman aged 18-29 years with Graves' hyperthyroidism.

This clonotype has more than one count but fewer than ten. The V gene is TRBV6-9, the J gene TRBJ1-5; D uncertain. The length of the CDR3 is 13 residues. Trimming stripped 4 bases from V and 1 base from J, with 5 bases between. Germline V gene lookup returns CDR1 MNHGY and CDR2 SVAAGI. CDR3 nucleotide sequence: TGTGCCAGCAGTTTTATGAGCAATCAGCCCCAGCATTTT. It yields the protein CASSFMSNQPQHF.

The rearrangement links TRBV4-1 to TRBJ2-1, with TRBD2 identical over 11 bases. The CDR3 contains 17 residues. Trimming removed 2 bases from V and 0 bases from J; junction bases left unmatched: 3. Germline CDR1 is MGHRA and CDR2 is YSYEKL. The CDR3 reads CASSQPSGRYSYNEQFF. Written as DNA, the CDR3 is TGCGCCAGCAGCCAACCTAGCGGGAGGTACTCCTACAATGAGCAGTTCTTC.

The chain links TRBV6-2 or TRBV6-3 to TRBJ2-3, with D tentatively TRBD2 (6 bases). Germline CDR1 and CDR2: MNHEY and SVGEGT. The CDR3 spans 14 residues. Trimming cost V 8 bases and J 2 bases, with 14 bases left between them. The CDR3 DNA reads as TGTGCCAGCGGAGGTCGGGGGAACACAGATACGCAGTATTTT. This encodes CASGGRGNTDTQYF.

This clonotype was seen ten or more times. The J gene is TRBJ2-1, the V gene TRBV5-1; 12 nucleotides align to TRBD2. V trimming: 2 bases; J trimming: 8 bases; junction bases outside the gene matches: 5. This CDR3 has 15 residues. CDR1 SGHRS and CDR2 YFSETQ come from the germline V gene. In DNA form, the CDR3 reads TGCGCCAGCAGCTTACTAGCGGGAGGCATCGATGAGCAGTTCTTC. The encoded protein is CASSLLAGGIDEQFF. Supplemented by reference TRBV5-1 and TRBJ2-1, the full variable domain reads KAGVTQTPRYLIKTRGQQVTLSCSPISGHRSVSWYQQTPGQGLQFLFEYFSETQRNKGNFPGRFSGRQFSNSRSEMNVSTLELGDSALYLCASSLLAGGIDEQFFGPGTRLTVL.

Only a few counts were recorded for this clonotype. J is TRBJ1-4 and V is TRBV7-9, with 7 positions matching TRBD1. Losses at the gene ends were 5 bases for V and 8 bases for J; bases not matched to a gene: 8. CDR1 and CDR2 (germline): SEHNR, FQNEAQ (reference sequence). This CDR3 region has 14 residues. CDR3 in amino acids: CASSPTGPREKLFF. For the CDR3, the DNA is TGTGCCAGCAGCCCGACAGGGCCGCGGGAAAAACTGTTTTTT.

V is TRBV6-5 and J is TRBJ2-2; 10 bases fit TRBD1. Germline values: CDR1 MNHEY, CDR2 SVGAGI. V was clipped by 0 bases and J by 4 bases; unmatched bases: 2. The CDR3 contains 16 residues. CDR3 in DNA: TGTGCCAGCAGTTACTCAGACAGGGGGCTCACCGGGGAGCTGTTTTTT. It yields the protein CASSYSDRGLTGELFF.

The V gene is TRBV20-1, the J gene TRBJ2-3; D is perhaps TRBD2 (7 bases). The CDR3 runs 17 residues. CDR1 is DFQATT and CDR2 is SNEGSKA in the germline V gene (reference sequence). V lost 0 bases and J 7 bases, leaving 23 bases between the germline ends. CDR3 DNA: TGCAGTGCTAGAGATCTTAGGACGGGGGGCGGTTTTCATACGCAGTATTTT. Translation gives CSARDLRTGGGFHTQYF.

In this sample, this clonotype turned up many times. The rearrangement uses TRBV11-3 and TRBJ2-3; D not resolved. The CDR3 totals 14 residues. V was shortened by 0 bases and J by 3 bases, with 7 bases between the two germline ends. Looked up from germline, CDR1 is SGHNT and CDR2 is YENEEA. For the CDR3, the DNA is TGTGCCAGCAGCTTAGAAGTGGGAACAGATACGCAGTATTTT. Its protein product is CASSLEVGTDTQYF.

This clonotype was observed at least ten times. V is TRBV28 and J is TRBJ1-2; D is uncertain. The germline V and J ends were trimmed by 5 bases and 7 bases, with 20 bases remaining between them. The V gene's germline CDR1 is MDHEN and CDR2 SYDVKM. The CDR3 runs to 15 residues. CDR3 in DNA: TGTGCCAGCAGTCCGACTAGCCCCCGACGCCCTGGCTACACCTTC. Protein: CASSPTSPRRPGYTF.

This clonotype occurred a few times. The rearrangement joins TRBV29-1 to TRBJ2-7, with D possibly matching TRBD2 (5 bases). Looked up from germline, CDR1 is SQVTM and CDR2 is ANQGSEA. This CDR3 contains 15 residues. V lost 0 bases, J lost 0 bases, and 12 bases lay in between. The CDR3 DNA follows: TGCAGCGTTGAAGACGAGACTGGGAGCTCCTACGAGCAGTACTTC. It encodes CSVEDETGSSYEQYF.

DNA of the CDR3: TGTGCCAGCAGCTCGGACAGGGAGGACTATGGCTACACCTTC. The encoded protein is CASSSDREDYGYTF. The gene calls are TRBV13 and TRBJ1-2, with 8 bases lining up with TRBD1. The ends lost 4 bases at V and 3 bases at J; junction bases unmatched: 4. CDR3 length: 14 residues. CDR1 PRHDT and CDR2 FYEKMQ come from the germline V gene (reference sequence).

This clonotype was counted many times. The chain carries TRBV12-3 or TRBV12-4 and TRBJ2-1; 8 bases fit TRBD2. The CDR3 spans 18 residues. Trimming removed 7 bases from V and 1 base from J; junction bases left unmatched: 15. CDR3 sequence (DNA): TGTGCCAGCACCCAAGGTGGGGTCCTAGCGGGTTCCTACAATGAGCAGTTCTTC. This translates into CASTQGGVLAGSYNEQFF.

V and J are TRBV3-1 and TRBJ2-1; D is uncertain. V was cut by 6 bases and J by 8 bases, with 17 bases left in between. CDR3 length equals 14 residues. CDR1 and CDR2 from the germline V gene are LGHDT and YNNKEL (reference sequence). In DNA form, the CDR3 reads TGTGCCAGCAGTCGATCGGCGGCCTCGGATGAGCAGTTCTTC. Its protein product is CASSRSAASDEQFF.